This T cell receptor (beta chain) was sequenced during a study of technical replicates of blood from a few donors. Data came from immunoSEQ multiplex PCR; TCRdb stores just in-frame clones and leaves some out. The sample lists about 53,000 clones; roughly 84% were seen once. Germline V gives CDR1 SGDLS, CDR2 YYNGEE. The germline V and J ends were trimmed by 0 bases and 6 bases, with 15 bases remaining between them. The CDR3 is made up of 15 amino acids. V usage is TRBV9 and J usage is TRBJ1-1; a possible D gene is TRBD1 (6 bases). The clonotype originates from a human donor in good health. Some clones in this sample may be carry-over from other donors' samples. The specimen sequenced was PBMCs. The CDR3 region is CASSVGGQGFAEAFF. The CDR3 bases are TGTGCCAGCAGCGTAGGGGGGCAGGGGTTCGCTGAAGCTTTCTTT.